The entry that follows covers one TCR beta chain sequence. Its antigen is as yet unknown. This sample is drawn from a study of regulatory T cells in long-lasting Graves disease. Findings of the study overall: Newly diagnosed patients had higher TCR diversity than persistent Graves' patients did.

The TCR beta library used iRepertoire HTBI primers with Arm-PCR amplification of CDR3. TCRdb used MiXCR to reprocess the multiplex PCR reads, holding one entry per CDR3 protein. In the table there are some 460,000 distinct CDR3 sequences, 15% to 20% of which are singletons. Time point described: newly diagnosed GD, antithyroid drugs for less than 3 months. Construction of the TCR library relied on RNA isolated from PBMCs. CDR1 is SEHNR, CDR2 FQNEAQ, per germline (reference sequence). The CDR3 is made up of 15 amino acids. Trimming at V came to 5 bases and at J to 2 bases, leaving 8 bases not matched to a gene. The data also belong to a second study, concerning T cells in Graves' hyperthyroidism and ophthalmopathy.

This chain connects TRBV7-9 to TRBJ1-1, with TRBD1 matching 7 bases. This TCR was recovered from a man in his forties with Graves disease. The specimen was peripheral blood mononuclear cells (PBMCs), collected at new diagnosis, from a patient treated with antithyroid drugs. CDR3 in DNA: TGTGCCAGCAGCCCGACAGGGTTTGGAAACACTGAAGCTTTCTTT. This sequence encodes CASSPTGFGNTEAFF.